These 12 T cell receptor beta chains were sequenced from one sample in a study of vaccination effects on CD4 cells after COVID-19. Prior to sequencing, the ViraFEST assay stimulated PBMC with viral peptide pools, which expanded the antigen-specific CD4+ T cells. An approximately ten-day culture period preceded the isolation of CD4+ T cells. Everyone in the study got two shots of either the BNT162b2 or mRNA-1273 vaccine. Method: immunoSEQ multiplex PCR; TCRdb's copy keeps in-frame clones and lacks some. This table has tens of thousands of clones, 74% appearing once. Their antigen targets remain unknown. Sequences were derived from CD4+ T cells from PBMCs cultured with HCoV-229E spike peptides, sampled after COVID-19 vaccination. All receptors come from a human donor who received a COVID-19 vaccine.

Only a few counts were recorded for this clone. This chain links TRBV7-9 with TRBJ2-3, with a possible D match to TRBD2 (6 bases). The CDR3 loop spans 15 amino acids. V lost 0 bases and J 4 bases, leaving 11 bases between the germline ends. From germline, CDR1 is SEHNR and CDR2 FQNEAQ (reference sequence). CDR3 sequence: CASSLAGGLADTQYF. For the CDR3, the DNA is TGTGCCAGCAGCTTAGCGGGGGGATTGGCAGATACGCAGTATTTT.

V is TRBV10-3 and J is TRBJ2-3, with 11 nucleotides matching TRBD1. The CDR3 totals 14 residues. V was pared by 6 bases and J by 1 base, with 0 bases of the junction left unmatched. Germline V gene lookup returns CDR1 ENHRY and CDR2 SYGVKD. The CDR3, as DNA: TGTGCCATCAGGGGACAGGGGGGCACAGATACGCAGTATTTT. Its translation: CAIRGQGGTDTQYF.

The chain links TRBV18 to TRBJ2-5; no clear D. Trimming pared 2 bases from V and 5 bases from J, leaving 12 bases between. Germline loops: CDR1 KGHSH, CDR2 LQKENI. CDR3 length: 14 amino acids. The CDR3 region is CASSPSASSETQYF. CDR3 DNA: TGTGCCAGCTCACCAAGCGCCTCGAGTGAGACCCAGTACTTC.

This clone was seen a single time. The V gene is TRBV3-1 (or the pseudogene TRBV3-2), the J gene TRBJ1-1; D gene ambiguous. Trimming left V 6 bases short and J 0 bases short, with 20 bases between. This CDR3 region has 17 residues. From germline, CDR1 is LGHDT and CDR2 YNNKEL (reference sequence). CDR3 sequence reads: CASRRKPGPAMNTEAFF. CDR3 bases: TGTGCCAGCAGACGCAAGCCCGGGCCAGCCATGAACACTGAAGCTTTCTTT.

J is TRBJ1-3 and V is TRBV12-3 or TRBV12-4; D gene ambiguous. V lost 7 bases, J lost 4 bases, and 11 bases lay in between. The CDR3 spans 13 residues. CDR3 amino acids: CASNPRRGNTIYF. CDR3 bases: TGTGCCAGCAACCCACGGAGGGGAAACACCATATATTTT.

J is TRBJ2-1 and V is TRBV9; TRBD1 might be the D (5 bases). V was pared by 4 bases and J by 6 bases, with 26 bases between. The germline V gene encodes CDR1 SGDLS and CDR2 YYNGEE. The CDR3 is made up of 18 amino acids. Written as DNA, the CDR3 is TGTGCCAGCAGCTCACAGATGTCTCCCTGGGGCCAGGTCAATGAGCAGTTCTTC. This sequence encodes CASSSQMSPWGQVNEQFF.

The V and J genes are TRBV5-1 and TRBJ2-5; D perhaps matches TRBD1 (5 bases). Germline CDR1 reads SGHRS; CDR2 reads YFSETQ. This CDR3 has 15 amino acids. V lost 7 bases, J lost 4 bases, and 20 bases lay in between. The CDR3 is CASGLVGQGGETQYF. CDR3 nucleotide sequence: TGCGCCAGCGGCCTTGTAGGGCAGGGTGGAGAGACCCAGTACTTC.

The chain joins TRBV5-1 to TRBJ2-5, with a tentative D call TRBD2 (7 bases). The germline CDR1 and CDR2 sequences are SGHRS and YFSETQ. Trimming took 6 bases from V and 2 from J, leaving 23 bases between them. CDR3 size: 17 residues. Written as DNA, the CDR3 is TGCGCCAGCACCCCACTATTGGGGGGGGGCCTACAAGAGACCCAGTACTTC. Protein product: CASTPLLGGGLQETQYF.

The chain couples TRBV6-5 to TRBJ2-2; D is perhaps TRBD1 (5 bases). The V and J ends lost 6 bases and 7 bases respectively, with 12 bases between them. The CDR3 is 13 residues long. Germline CDR1 and CDR2: MNHEY and SVGAGI. CDR3 loop: CASSDQGFGELFF. CDR3 bases: TGTGCCAGCAGCGACCAGGGTTTCGGGGAGCTGTTTTTT.

This clone appeared a few times. V usage is TRBV5-1 and J usage is TRBJ1-1; 8 bases align to TRBD1. There are 15 residues in the CDR3. The V and J ends lost 4 bases and 6 bases, in that order; junction bases with no gene match: 11. In germline, CDR1 is SGHRS, CDR2 YFSETQ. The CDR3 sequence: CASSPQGARWAEAFF. The DNA for the CDR3 is TGCGCCAGCAGCCCCCAGGGGGCGCGGTGGGCTGAAGCTTTCTTT.

This clone was counted between two and nine times. The chain employs TRBV7-9 and TRBJ1-5; D unclear. The V end lost 6 bases, the J end lost 4 bases, and 7 bases lay between the germline ends. This CDR3 is built from 12 residues. Germline V gene lookup returns CDR1 SEHNR and CDR2 FQNEAQ (reference sequence). The CDR3 spells CASSRGNQPQHF. CDR3 nucleotide sequence: TGTGCCAGCAGTCGCGGAAATCAGCCCCAGCATTTT.

This chain uses TRBV30 with TRBJ1-4; D not resolved. Germline CDR1 and CDR2: GTSNPN and SVGIG (reference sequence). V was cut by 3 bases and J by 8 bases, with 19 bases left in between. The CDR3 runs to 15 residues. CDR3 sequence (DNA): TGTGCCTGGAGAAACCCCCGGACTGAGGGAGAAAAACTGTTTTTT. As protein: CAWRNPRTEGEKLFF. The whole variable domain, filled in from reference TRBV30 and TRBJ1-4, reads SQTIHQWPATLVQPVGSPLSLECTVEGTSNPNLYWYRQAAGRGLQLLFYSVGIGQISSEVPQNLSASRPQDRQFILSSKKLLLSDSGFYLCAWRNPRTEGEKLFFGSGTQLSVL.